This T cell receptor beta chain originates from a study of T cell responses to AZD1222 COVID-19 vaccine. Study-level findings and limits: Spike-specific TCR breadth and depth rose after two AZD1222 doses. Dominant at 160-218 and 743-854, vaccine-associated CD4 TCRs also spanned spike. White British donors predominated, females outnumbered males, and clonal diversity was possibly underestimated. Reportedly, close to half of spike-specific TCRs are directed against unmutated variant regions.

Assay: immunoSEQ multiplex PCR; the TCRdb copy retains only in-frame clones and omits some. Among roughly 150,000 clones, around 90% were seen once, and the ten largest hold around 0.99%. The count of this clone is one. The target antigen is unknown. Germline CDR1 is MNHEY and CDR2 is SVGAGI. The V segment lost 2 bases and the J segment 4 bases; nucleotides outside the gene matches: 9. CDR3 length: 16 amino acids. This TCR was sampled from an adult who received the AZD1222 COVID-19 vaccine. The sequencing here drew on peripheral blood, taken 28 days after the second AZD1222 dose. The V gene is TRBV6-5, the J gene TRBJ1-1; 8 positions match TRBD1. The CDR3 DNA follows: TGTGCCAGCAGTTACGGCAGGGGGCCGTTCGGCACTGAAGCTTTCTTT. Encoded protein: CASSYGRGPFGTEAFF.